Listed below are T cell receptor beta chains from one sample, sequenced in a study of cytomegalovirus exposure and HLA in healthy donors. Only in-frame clones appear in the TCRdb table, and some are missing; sequencing was by immunoSEQ multiplex PCR. The sample has roughly 99,000 clones; approximately 74% are singletons. The source material was PBMCs. The receptors stem from a woman aged 40 to 49 in good health and CMV-seropositive. Each CDR3 is given with its conserved first and last residue. The D gene is left open where the match is weak. Clone size appears in some rows only: once, few, many, or a class for an expanded clone.

J gene,V gene,clone size,D gene,CDR3 protein,CDR3 DNA
TRBJ1-1,TRBV6-1,once,NA,CASSVSLGLVGTEAFF,TGTGCCAGCAGTGTATCGCTGGGACTAGTTGGGACTGAAGCTTTCTTT
TRBJ1-1,TRBV6-5,NA,NA,CASRVQLNTEAFF,TGTGCCAGCAGAGTACAGTTGAACACTGAAGCTTTCTTT
TRBJ2-7,TRBV7-2,NA,TRBD2,CASSPGLASYEQYF,TGTGCCAGCAGCCCAGGACTAGCAAGCTACGAGCAGTACTTC
TRBJ1-1,TRBV29-1,NA,TRBD1,CSGGQGIGAEAFF,TGCAGCGGGGGACAGGGGATTGGGGCTGAAGCTTTCTTT
TRBJ2-2,TRBV7-2,NA,NA,CASSPQARDTGELFF,TGTGCCAGCAGCCCACAAGCCCGGGACACCGGGGAGCTGTTTTTT
TRBJ1-3,TRBV19,once,TRBD1,CASSIRTGGGNTIYF,TGTGCCAGTAGTATAAGGACAGGTGGAGGAAACACCATATATTTT
TRBJ2-2,TRBV4-3,NA,NA,CASSQDWGQAGELFF,TGCGCCAGCAGCCAAGATTGGGGCCAGGCCGGGGAGCTGTTTTTT
TRBJ2-5,TRBV4-2,NA,NA,CASSQGTGEETQYF,TGTGCCAGCAGCCAAGGTACCGGGGAAGAGACCCAGTACTTC
TRBJ1-2,TRBV7-9,NA,NA,CASSETTQNYGYTF,TGTGCCAGCAGCGAGACTACCCAAAACTATGGCTACACCTTC
TRBJ1-6,TRBV30,NA,NA,CALTADRADSPLHF,TGTGCCCTCACCGCGGACAGAGCTGATTCACCCCTCCACTTT
TRBJ1-1,TRBV5-8,few,TRBD1,CASSWQGGNTEAFF,TGTGCCAGCAGCTGGCAGGGGGGGAACACTGAAGCTTTCTTT
TRBJ1-3,TRBV28,NA,NA,CASSLRTARSGNTIYF,TGTGCCAGCAGTTTGAGGACAGCTCGCTCTGGAAACACCATATATTTT
TRBJ2-3,TRBV30,NA,NA,CAWSDEGLGTDTQYF,TGTGCCTGGAGTGACGAAGGACTCGGCACAGATACGCAGTATTTT
TRBJ2-1,TRBV6-4,NA,TRBD2,CASSEGSSGGFSEQFF,TGTGCCAGCAGTGAGGGGTCTAGCGGGGGATTCTCTGAGCAGTTCTTC
TRBJ1-4,TRBV2,NA,NA,CASSPRTSNEKLFF,TGTGCCAGCAGTCCCCGGACAAGTAATGAAAAACTGTTTTTT
TRBJ1-2,TRBV4-3,NA,TRBD1,CASSRQGTEGYTF,TGCGCCAGCAGCCGACAGGGGACGGAAGGCTACACCTTC
TRBJ2-3,TRBV18,few,TRBD2,CASSPSGGSTDTQYF,TGTGCCAGCTCGCCAAGCGGGGGCTCCACAGATACGCAGTATTTT
TRBJ2-2,TRBV15,few,NA,CATSRGVGNTGELFF,TGTGCCACCAGCCGGGGAGTGGGGAACACCGGGGAGCTGTTTTTT
TRBJ2-4,TRBV9,NA,TRBD2,CASSVGGGGRENIQYF,TGTGCCAGCAGCGTAGGTGGGGGGGGGAGGGAAAACATTCAGTACTTC
TRBJ2-7,TRBV10-3,NA,TRBD1,CATSRQGYEQYF,TGTGCCACGTCTCGACAGGGCTACGAGCAGTACTTC
TRBJ2-1,TRBV7-2,NA,NA,CASSSTSLSYNEQFF,TGTGCCAGCAGCTCGACTAGTCTCTCCTACAATGAGCAGTTCTTC
TRBJ1-2,TRBV19,NA,TRBD1,CASSAVGQGANYGYTF,TGTGCCAGTAGTGCTGTCGGGCAGGGGGCTAACTATGGCTACACCTTC
TRBJ1-1,TRBV2,NA,NA,CASKQTMNTEAFF,TGTGCCAGCAAACAGACAATGAACACTGAAGCTTTCTTT
TRBJ2-3,TRBV9,NA,TRBD2,CASSATSVTGDTQYF,TGTGCCAGCAGCGCAACTAGCGTAACGGGGGATACGCAGTATTTT
TRBJ2-7,TRBV6-6,NA,TRBD1,CASRRGQGVSEQYF,TGTGCCAGCAGACGGGGACAGGGTGTAAGCGAGCAGTACTTC
TRBJ2-7,TRBV25-1,few,NA,CASSERSVEQYF,TGTGCCAGCAGTGAACGGTCTGTGGAGCAGTACTTC
TRBJ1-1,TRBV27,NA,NA,CASRSKDGDTEAFF,TGTGCCAGCAGATCCAAGGACGGGGACACTGAAGCTTTCTTT
TRBJ2-2,TRBV6-1,NA,TRBD1,CASCGDRGTGELFF,TGTGCCAGCTGCGGGGACAGGGGGACCGGGGAGCTGTTTTTT